This entry lists 23 T cell receptor beta chains sequenced from one sample in a study of blood T cell repertoires in COVID-19. TCRdb's table, derived via immunoSEQ multiplex PCR, lists solely in-frame clones and lacks some. The table records over 200,000 clones, approximately 84% of them present only once. Sequencing was performed on peripheral blood. The origin of the receptors is a man aged 40-49 years with active or convalescent COVID-19.

This chain uses TRBV27 with TRBJ2-2; 8 bases are shared with TRBD1. Germline loops: CDR1 MNHEY, CDR2 SMNVEV (reference sequence). The CDR3 spans 15 residues. V gave up 6 bases and J gave up 4 bases; unmatched junction bases: 7. This CDR3 is CASSSWTGPTGELFF. Written as DNA, the CDR3 is TGTGCCAGCAGCTCGTGGACAGGGCCCACCGGGGAGCTGTTTTTT.

The V and J genes are TRBV14 and TRBJ1-1; D unresolved. V was clipped by 3 bases and J by 0 bases, with 8 bases between them. CDR3 length: 14 amino acids. Germline CDR1 SGHDN, CDR2 FVKESK. The CDR3 reads CASSQGRLNTEAFF. The CDR3 DNA reads TGTGCCAGCAGCCAGGGCAGACTGAACACTGAAGCTTTCTTT.

This sequence joins TRBV28 and TRBJ1-1; the D gene is possibly TRBD1 (5 bases). The V end lost 3 bases, the J end lost 2 bases, and 10 bases lay between the germline ends. The germline CDR1 and CDR2 sequences are MDHEN and SYDVKM. The CDR3 has 14 amino acids. In DNA form, the CDR3 reads TGTGCCAGCAGTTTCACCAGGACAAACACTGAAGCTTTCTTT. It is translated as CASSFTRTNTEAFF.

J is TRBJ2-7 and V is TRBV19, with D unresolved. CDR1 and CDR2 from the germline V gene are LNHDA and SQIVND (reference sequence). This CDR3 spans 13 amino acids. Between the trimmed V and J ends, which lost 5 bases and 2 bases, there was a span of 10 bases. DNA for the CDR3: TGTGCCAGTAGTGACTCGCCCACCTACGAGCAGTACTTC. As protein: CASSDSPTYEQYF.

In its sample, this clone was seen a few times. The CDR3 DNA reads as TGTGCCAGCAGCTTACCCGGGACAGGGGGCGTTTCACCCCTCCACTTT. Protein product: CASSLPGTGGVSPLHF. This rearrangement joins TRBV7-8 to TRBJ1-6, with 12 bases fitting TRBD1. The germline V gene encodes CDR1 SGHVS and CDR2 FQNEAQ. The CDR3 extends over 16 amino acids. J was trimmed by 9 bases and V by 2 bases; bases with no gene match: 5.

This clone was counted once. CDR3 in amino acids: CSFGTSGSKTQYF. The DNA for the CDR3 is TGCAGCTTCGGGACTAGCGGGAGCAAGACCCAGTACTTC. The chain couples TRBV29-1 to TRBJ2-5; TRBD2 matches 14 bases. This CDR3 is 13 amino acids long. Germline V gene sequence: CDR1 SQVTM, CDR2 ANQGSEA. V lost 8 bases, J lost 6 bases, and 5 bases stayed unmatched.

V is TRBV5-1 and J is TRBJ1-1, with D possibly being TRBD1 (5 bases). V was shortened by 4 bases and J by 3 bases, with 13 bases between the two germline ends. The CDR3 runs to 14 residues. Germline values: CDR1 SGHRS, CDR2 YFSETQ. The CDR3: CASSPVGGDTEAFF. CDR3 in DNA: TGCGCCAGCAGCCCTGTGGGGGGGGACACTGAAGCTTTCTTT.

This clone was picked up a small number of times. The V call is TRBV5-1, the J call TRBJ1-2; D remains ambiguous. The CDR3 extends over 14 amino acids. Deletions cut 0 bases from V and 6 bases from J, with 12 bases between. The germline gives CDR1 SGHRS, CDR2 YFSETQ. The CDR3: CASSLDGPGNGYTF. The CDR3 DNA reads as TGCGCCAGCAGCTTGGACGGTCCGGGGAATGGCTACACCTTC. Full variable domain (outside the CDR3, taken from reference TRBV5-1 and TRBJ1-2): KAGVTQTPRYLIKTRGQQVTLSCSPISGHRSVSWYQQTPGQGLQFLFEYFSETQRNKGNFPGRFSGRQFSNSRSEMNVSTLELGDSALYLCASSLDGPGNGYTFGSGTRLTVV.

The V gene is TRBV4-1, the J gene TRBJ1-2, with unresolved D. CDR1 MGHRA and CDR2 YSYEKL come from the germline V gene. Trimming removed 0 bases at V and 8 bases at J, with 13 bases between. The CDR3 sequence is 14 residues long. The CDR3 is CASSQERGQSGYTF. CDR3 in DNA: TGCGCCAGCAGCCAAGAACGGGGTCAGAGCGGCTACACCTTC.

The chain is built from TRBV19 and TRBJ2-5; 10 bases agree with TRBD1. The germline V gene encodes CDR1 LNHDA and CDR2 SQIVND (reference sequence). V was pared by 5 bases and J by 0 bases, with 3 bases of the junction left unmatched. The CDR3 sequence is 15 residues long. The CDR3 here is CASSLDRGYQETQYF. The CDR3 region has the DNA TGTGCCAGTAGTCTGGACAGGGGGTACCAAGAGACCCAGTACTTC.

The chain recombines TRBV19 with TRBJ2-2; TRBD1 agrees at 9 bases. Germline assignment: CDR1 LNHDA and CDR2 SQIVND (reference sequence). The CDR3 has 16 amino acids. V gave up 7 bases and J gave up 3 bases; unmatched junction bases: 9. DNA for the CDR3: TGTGCCAGTATAAGACAGGGGGGATTCTACACCGGGGAGCTGTTTTTT. Translating gives CASIRQGGFYTGELFF.

The chain employs TRBV7-3 and TRBJ1-1, with TRBD1 as a possible D gene (5 bases). The V end lost 4 bases, the J end lost 6 bases, and 6 bases lay between the germline ends. Germline V gene data show CDR1 as SGHTA and CDR2 as FQGTGA. The length of the CDR3 is 11 residues. CDR3 in DNA: TGTGCCAGCAGCTCGGGGGCTGAAGCTTTCTTT. Its translation is CASSSGAEAFF.

V gene TRBV19 combines with J gene TRBJ2-1, with D possibly matching TRBD2 (6 bases). Germline V gene lookup returns CDR1 LNHDA and CDR2 SQIVND (reference sequence). CDR3 length equals 16 residues. V shed 1 base and J shed 5 bases, with 15 bases lying between them. The CDR3 bases are TGTGCCAGTAGTATAGTCACGGGAGTCGTCCACAATGAGCAGTTCTTC. Amino acids: CASSIVTGVVHNEQFF.

This clone was seen only once. This sequence joins TRBV10-2 and TRBJ2-7; 11 nucleotides agree with TRBD2. There are 15 residues in the CDR3. V lost 0 bases to trimming and J lost 4 bases; unmatched junction nucleotides: 2. Per the germline V gene, CDR1 is WSHSY and CDR2 is SAAADI. The CDR3 DNA reads as TGCGCCAGCAGTGAGTCGGCTAGCGGGGGGTACGAGCAGTACTTC. Translating it yields CASSESASGGYEQYF.

V and J are TRBV6-5 and TRBJ1-4; possible D gene TRBD1, 6 bases. Trimming took 2 bases from V and 6 from J, leaving 10 bases between them. The CDR3 contains 14 residues. Germline CDR1 MNHEY, CDR2 SVGAGI. This CDR3 reads CASSYQDSYEKLFF. The CDR3 DNA sequence: TGTGCCAGCAGTTACCAGGACAGCTATGAAAAACTGTTTTTT.

The gene calls are TRBV5-4 and TRBJ2-3, with 8 bases matching TRBD2. The germline V gene encodes CDR1 SGHNT and CDR2 YYREEE (reference sequence). The CDR3 extends over 14 amino acids. Trimming removed 3 bases from V and 2 bases from J; junction bases left unmatched: 2. For the CDR3, the DNA is TGTGCCAGCAGCTCACTAGCGGCCACAGATACGCAGTATTTT. Amino acids: CASSSLAATDTQYF.

V is TRBV6-1 and J is TRBJ2-6, with TRBD2 as a possible D gene (6 bases). The germline gives CDR1 MNHNS, CDR2 SASEGT. The CDR3 is made up of 17 amino acids. V shed 2 bases and J shed 2 bases, with 13 bases lying between them. CDR3 DNA sequence: TGTGCCAGCAGTGAACAGGAGGGAAGGCCTGGGGCCAACGTCCTGACTTTC. It codes for CASSEQEGRPGANVLTF.

CDR3 nucleotides: TGTGCCAGCAGCGCCCGGCACAGGGACAATCAGCCCCAGCATTTT. It codes for CASSARHRDNQPQHF. The chain carries TRBV5-6 and TRBJ1-5; D might be TRBD1 (6 bases). V was shortened by 4 bases and J by 3 bases, with 14 bases between the two germline ends. This CDR3 is built from 15 residues. Germline CDR1 SGHDT, CDR2 YYEEEE.

The J gene is TRBJ1-1, the V gene TRBV28, with TRBD1 matching 9 bases. This CDR3 has 16 residues. Looked up from germline, CDR1 is MDHEN and CDR2 is SYDVKM. Germline trimming cut 5 bases from V and 5 bases from J; bases unmatched to any gene: 12. The CDR3 here is CASSRPGQGPDTEAFF. The CDR3 DNA follows: TGTGCCAGCAGTCGACCCGGACAGGGGCCGGATACTGAAGCTTTCTTT.

This chain connects TRBV7-9 to TRBJ2-5, with D perhaps TRBD1 (5 bases). The length of the CDR3 is 14 residues. V was pared by 8 bases and J by 0 bases, with 13 bases between. Germline CDR1 SEHNR, CDR2 FQNEAQ (reference sequence). The CDR3 DNA is TGTGCCAGCGGCAATGCAGGGTACCAAGAGACCCAGTACTTC. This translates into CASGNAGYQETQYF.

The chain employs TRBV5-1 and TRBJ1-4; tentatively, D is TRBD1 (6 bases). CDR3 length: 14 amino acids. V lost 4 bases and J 5 bases, leaving 12 bases between the germline ends. CDR1 and CDR2 from the germline V gene are SGHRS and YFSETQ. The CDR3 DNA follows: TGCGCCAGCAGCCCGGACAGACCGAATGAAAAACTGTTTTTT. It specifies CASSPDRPNEKLFF.

J is TRBJ2-5 and V is TRBV11-2; 8 bases align to TRBD1. The CDR3 spans 15 residues. The junction had 4 bases not matched to a gene; V was cut back by 3 bases and J by 1 base. CDR1 is SGHAT, CDR2 FQNNGV, per germline. The CDR3 is CASSFLGQVQETQYF. The CDR3 region has the DNA TGTGCCAGCAGCTTCCTGGGACAGGTCCAAGAGACCCAGTACTTC.

This chain uses TRBV28 with TRBJ1-4; no reliable D call. The V end lost 4 bases, the J end lost 0 bases, and 12 bases lay between the germline ends. The CDR3 contains 16 residues. Germline lookup yields CDR1 MDHEN and CDR2 SYDVKM. CDR3: CASSSPGGATNEKLFF. CDR3 bases: TGTGCCAGCAGTTCTCCCGGCGGGGCAACTAATGAAAAACTGTTTTTT.